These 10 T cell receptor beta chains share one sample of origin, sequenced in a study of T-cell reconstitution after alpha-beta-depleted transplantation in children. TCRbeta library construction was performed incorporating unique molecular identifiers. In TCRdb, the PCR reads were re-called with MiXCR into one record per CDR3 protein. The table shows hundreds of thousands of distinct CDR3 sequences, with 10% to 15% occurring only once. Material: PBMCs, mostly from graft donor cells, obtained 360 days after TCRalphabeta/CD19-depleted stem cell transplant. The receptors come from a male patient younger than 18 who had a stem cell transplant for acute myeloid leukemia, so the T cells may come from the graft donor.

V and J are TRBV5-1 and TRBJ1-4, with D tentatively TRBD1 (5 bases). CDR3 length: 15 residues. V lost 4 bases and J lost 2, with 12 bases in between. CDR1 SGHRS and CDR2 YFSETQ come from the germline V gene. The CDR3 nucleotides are TGCGCCAGCAGCCCCGGAGGGACGACTAATGAAAAACTGTTTTTT. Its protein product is CASSPGGTTNEKLFF.

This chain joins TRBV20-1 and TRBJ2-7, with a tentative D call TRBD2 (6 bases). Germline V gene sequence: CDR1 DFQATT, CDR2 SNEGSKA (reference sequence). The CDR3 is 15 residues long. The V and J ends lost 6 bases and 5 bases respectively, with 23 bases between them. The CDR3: CSAGTKFSGLHEQYF. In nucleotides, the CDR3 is TGCAGTGCCGGGACCAAATTTAGCGGACTACACGAGCAGTACTTC.

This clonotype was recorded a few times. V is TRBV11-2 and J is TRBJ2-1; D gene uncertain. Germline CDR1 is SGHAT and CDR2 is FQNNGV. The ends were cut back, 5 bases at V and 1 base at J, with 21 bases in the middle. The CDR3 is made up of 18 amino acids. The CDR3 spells CASSPSGRWPPSYNEQFF. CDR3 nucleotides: TGTGCCAGCAGCCCCTCAGGTAGATGGCCCCCTTCCTACAATGAGCAGTTCTTC.

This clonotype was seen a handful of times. CDR3 amino acids: CSARDWAITPDTQYF. DNA of the CDR3: TGCAGTGCTAGAGATTGGGCCATCACCCCCGATACGCAGTATTTT. The chain carries TRBV20-1 and TRBJ2-3, with no clear D. This CDR3 has 15 amino acids. In germline, CDR1 is DFQATT, CDR2 SNEGSKA (reference sequence). V lost 0 bases and J 6 bases, leaving 16 bases between the germline ends.

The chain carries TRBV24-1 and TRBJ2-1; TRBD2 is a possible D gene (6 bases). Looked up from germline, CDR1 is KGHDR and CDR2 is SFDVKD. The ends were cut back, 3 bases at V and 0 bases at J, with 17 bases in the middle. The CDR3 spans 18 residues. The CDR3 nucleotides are TGTGCCACCAGTGATCCTTCTCCAATCGGGAGCTCCTACAATGAGCAGTTCTTC. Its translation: CATSDPSPIGSSYNEQFF.

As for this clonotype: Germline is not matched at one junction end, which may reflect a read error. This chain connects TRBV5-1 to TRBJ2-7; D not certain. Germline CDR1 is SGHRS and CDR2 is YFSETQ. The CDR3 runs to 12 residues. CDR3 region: CASSLGNDDQYF. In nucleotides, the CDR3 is TGCGCCAGCAGCTTGGGAAACGACGACCAGTACTTC.

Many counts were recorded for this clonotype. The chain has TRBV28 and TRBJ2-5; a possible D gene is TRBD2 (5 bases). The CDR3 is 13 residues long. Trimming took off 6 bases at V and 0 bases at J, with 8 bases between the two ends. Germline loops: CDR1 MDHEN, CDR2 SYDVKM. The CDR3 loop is CASSDGNQETQYF. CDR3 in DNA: TGTGCCAGCAGCGACGGGAACCAAGAGACCCAGTACTTC.

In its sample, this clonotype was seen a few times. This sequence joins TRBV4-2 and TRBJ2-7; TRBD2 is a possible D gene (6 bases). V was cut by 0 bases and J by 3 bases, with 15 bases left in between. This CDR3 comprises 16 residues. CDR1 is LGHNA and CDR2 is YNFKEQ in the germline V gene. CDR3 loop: CASSQEGTRVDYEQYF. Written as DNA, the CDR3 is TGTGCCAGCAGCCAAGAGGGGACTCGAGTGGACTACGAGCAGTACTTC.

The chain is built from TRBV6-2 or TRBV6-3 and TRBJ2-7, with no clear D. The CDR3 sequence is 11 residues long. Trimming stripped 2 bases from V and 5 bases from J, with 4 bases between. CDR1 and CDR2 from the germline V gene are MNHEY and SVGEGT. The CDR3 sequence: CASSYVNEQYF. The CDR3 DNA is TGTGCCAGCAGTTACGTCAACGAGCAGTACTTC.

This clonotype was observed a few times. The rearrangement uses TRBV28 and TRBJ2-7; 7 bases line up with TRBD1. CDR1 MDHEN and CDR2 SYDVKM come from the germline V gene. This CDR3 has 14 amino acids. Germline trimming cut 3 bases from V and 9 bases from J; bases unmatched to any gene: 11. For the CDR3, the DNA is TGTGCCAGCAGTTTCCTTGGGGACAGAGTCGGGCAGTACTTC. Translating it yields CASSFLGDRVGQYF.